This T cell receptor (beta chain) was recorded in a study of beta chain features in type 1 diabetes. At the level of the study: There was similarity between patients and healthy donors in age, gender and cell yields. The study examined 90 million to 130 million sorted cells across all samples.

There are 12 residues in the CDR3. Looked up from germline, CDR1 is SGHRS and CDR2 is YFSETQ. Trimming took 6 bases from V and 5 from J, leaving 11 bases between them. The collection from each donor was one heparinised blood draw averaging roughly 100 mL. The authors sorted CD4+ naive, central memory, regulatory and stem cell-like memory cells via CD45RO/CCR7/CD25/CD127/CD95/CD27. The study's findings and limits: Patients with Type 1 diabetes showed moderately but significantly shorter TCRB CDR3s in all four CD4+ subsets.

Worth noting for this clone: Antigen: not known.

The entirety of the isolated RNA underwent reverse transcription, so expressed TCRB transcripts were sequenced. Data came from immunoSEQ multiplex PCR; TCRdb stores just in-frame clones and leaves some out. This sample yields around 44,000 clones, of which 65% to 70% are seen a single time; about 2% belongs to the top ten. This TCR was recovered from a woman aged 18-35 years with type 1 diabetes. The chain uses TRBV5-1 and TRBJ1-1; D may be TRBD1 (6 bases). Sequenced: Tregs from blood. CDR3: CASKSTGTEAFF. The CDR3 nucleotides are TGCGCCAGCAAATCTACAGGGACTGAAGCTTTCTTT.